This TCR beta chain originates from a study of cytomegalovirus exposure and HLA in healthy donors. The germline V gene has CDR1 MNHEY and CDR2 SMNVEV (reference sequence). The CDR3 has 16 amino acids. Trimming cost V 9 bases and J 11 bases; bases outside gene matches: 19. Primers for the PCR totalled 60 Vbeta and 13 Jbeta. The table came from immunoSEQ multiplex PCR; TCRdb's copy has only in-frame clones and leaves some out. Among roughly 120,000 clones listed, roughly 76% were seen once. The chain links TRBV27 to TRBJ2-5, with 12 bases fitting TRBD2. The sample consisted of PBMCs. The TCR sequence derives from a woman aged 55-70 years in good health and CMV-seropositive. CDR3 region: CASRGVGLAGLREQYF. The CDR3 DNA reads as TGTGCCAGTAGAGGGGTAGGACTAGCGGGACTACGGGAGCAGTACTTC.